The present T cell receptor beta chain was sequenced within a study of monozygotic twins with inflammatory bowel disease (dated by TCRdb to between 2018 and 2020). A note on the overall study: The full study comprised approximately 28 monozygotic twin pairs: nine German pairs (four IBD-concordant, five IBD-discordant) and 19 IBD-discordant Danish pairs. Disease-associated traits were sought mainly through comparisons between IBD patients and their genetically identical healthy co-twins within discordant pairs. Each individual had, on average, about 151 000 unique TCRalpha sequences and 181 000 unique TCRbeta sequences available for analysis. Overall study results and their limits: Because patients were on differing immunosuppressive treatments, the repertoires may have picked up extra background noise and inter-individual variability. Compared with healthy twins, IBD patients shared fewer clonotypes with other individuals, and the difference was most pronounced in patients with signs of disease activity. No single strong signal or clonotype linked to IBD turned up in the results, so the idea that one exists was not supported. The analysis was unable to tell different T cell subtypes apart. A decrease in TCRbeta repertoire diversity, as measured by inverse Simpson index, was observed in IBD patients compared with their healthy co-twins. Concordant and discordant twins showed no difference in repertoire similarity, possibly because of limited statistical power.

From each donor, a roughly 2.5 ml peripheral blood sample was collected into PAXgene tubes and stored at -80 degrees C. Total RNA was isolated from whole blood with the PAXgene blood miRNA kit on an automated QIAcube, without T cell sorting. Peripheral blood from monozygotic twin pairs who were concordant or discordant for inflammatory bowel disease underwent deep TCRalpha and TCRbeta repertoire profiling using unique molecular barcoding. Smoking habits were recorded for all twin pairs, and each individual was classified as a current, former or never smoker. Points on this clonotype: No cognate antigen has been identified for it.

Receptor libraries were prepared by 5' RACE. The input for every TCR library was 3,500 to 4,000 ng of total RNA. cDNA was synthesized with SMARTScribe reverse transcriptase in eight separate reactions per sample. Unique molecular identifiers containing a 6-nucleotide sample barcode were introduced through template switching during cDNA synthesis. Two nested PCRs of about 16 and 10 cycles amplified the TCRalpha and TCRbeta cDNA, and bead purification followed each PCR. Before amplification, the cDNA was treated with uracil DNA-glycosylase and purified using the QIAquick PCR purification kit. The second PCR added Illumina TruSeq-compatible adapters along with sample-specific barcodes. TapeStation and Qubit were used to check library quality and concentration, and 5 ng of each library went into the pool. The pooled libraries were sequenced with 2 x 100 bp reads and custom sequencing primers on an Illumina HiSeq2500 single-index Rapid Run. From the authors' description of their analysis: MiGEC version 1.2.6 was used for UMI-based consensus assembly to correct PCR and sequencing errors. V(D)J alignment, clonotype assembly and CDR3 extraction were performed with MiXCR version 2.1.1. Normalisation of gene usage, clonotype sharing and MAIT/NKT TCR abundance was achieved by analysing the top 1000, 10 000 and 20 000 clonotypes per sample. Diversity was computed as the inverse Simpson index with the vegan R package after downsampling to 27 000 UMIs. Statistical testing used paired Mann-Whitney U tests on the discordant twin pairs and applied Benjamini-Hochberg correction for multiple testing. Each entry corresponds to one CDR3 protein sequence from reads that TCRdb reprocessed, and DNA is not given. TCRdb's processing, not the authors' own work, is the source of the V and J calls. The sample table holds 70,000 to 95,000 distinct CDR3 sequences. Clones ranked in the top ten supply 6% to 9.5% of the sample.

Sequenced material: blood. This TCR was sampled from a human donor with ulcerative colitis or Crohn's disease, or a healthy co-twin of an affected twin (not recorded which).

The encoded CDR3 is CSAGHRGIYEQYF. The chain was built from TRBV20-1 and TRBJ2-7; TCRdb indicates TRBD1, and absent DNA this call remains unverified. The CDR3 runs 13 amino acids, cysteine and phenylalanine included. The protein alone is recorded here. CDR1 is given as DFQATT and CDR2 as SNEGSKA, both from the germline V gene (reference sequence).